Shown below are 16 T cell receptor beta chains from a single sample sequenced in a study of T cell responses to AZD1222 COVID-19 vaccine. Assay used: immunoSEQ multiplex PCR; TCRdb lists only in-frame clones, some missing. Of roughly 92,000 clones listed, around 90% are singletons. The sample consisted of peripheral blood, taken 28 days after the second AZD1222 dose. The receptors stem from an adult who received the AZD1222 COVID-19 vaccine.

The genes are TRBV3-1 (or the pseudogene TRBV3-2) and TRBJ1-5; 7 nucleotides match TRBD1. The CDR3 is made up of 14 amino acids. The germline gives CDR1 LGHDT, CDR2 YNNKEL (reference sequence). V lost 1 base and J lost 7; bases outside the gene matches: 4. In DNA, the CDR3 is TGTGCCAGCAGCCAAGGACAGGGCGGGCAGCCCCAGCATTTT. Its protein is CASSQGQGGQPQHF.

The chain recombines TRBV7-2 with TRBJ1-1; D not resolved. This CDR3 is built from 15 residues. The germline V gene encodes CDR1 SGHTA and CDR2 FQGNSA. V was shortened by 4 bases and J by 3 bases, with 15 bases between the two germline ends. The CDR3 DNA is TGTGCCAGCAGCTCTCAGAGGGTGACCTACACTGAAGCTTTCTTT. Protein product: CASSSQRVTYTEAFF.

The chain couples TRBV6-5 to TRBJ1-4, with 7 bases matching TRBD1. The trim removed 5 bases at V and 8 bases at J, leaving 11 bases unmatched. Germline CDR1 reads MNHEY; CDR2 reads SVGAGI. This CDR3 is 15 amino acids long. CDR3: CASSRNQGVGEKLFF. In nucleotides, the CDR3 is TGTGCCAGCAGTAGAAACCAGGGGGTTGGGGAAAAACTGTTTTTT.

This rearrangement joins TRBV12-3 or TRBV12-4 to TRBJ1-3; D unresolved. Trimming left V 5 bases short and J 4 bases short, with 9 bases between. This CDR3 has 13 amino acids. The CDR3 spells CASSPLSGNTIYF. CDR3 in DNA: TGTGCCAGCAGTCCACTATCGGGAAACACCATATATTTT.

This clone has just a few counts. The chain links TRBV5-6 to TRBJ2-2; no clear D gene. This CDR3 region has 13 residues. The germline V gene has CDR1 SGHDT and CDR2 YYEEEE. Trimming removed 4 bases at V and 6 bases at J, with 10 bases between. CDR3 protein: CASSLRRPGELFF. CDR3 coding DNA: TGTGCCAGCAGCCTCCGGCGCCCCGGGGAGCTGTTTTTT. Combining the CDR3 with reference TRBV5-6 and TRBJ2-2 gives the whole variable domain DAGVTQSPTHLIKTRGQQVTLRCSPKSGHDTVSWYQQALGQGPQFIFQYYEEEERQRGNFPDRFSGHQFPNYSSELNVNALLLGDSALYLCASSLRRPGELFFGEGSRLTVL.

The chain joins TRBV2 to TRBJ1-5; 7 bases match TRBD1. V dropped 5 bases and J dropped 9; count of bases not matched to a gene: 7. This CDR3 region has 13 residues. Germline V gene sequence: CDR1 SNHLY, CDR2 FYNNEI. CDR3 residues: CASSFDRARPQHF. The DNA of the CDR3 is TGTGCCAGCAGTTTTGACAGGGCGAGGCCCCAGCATTTT.

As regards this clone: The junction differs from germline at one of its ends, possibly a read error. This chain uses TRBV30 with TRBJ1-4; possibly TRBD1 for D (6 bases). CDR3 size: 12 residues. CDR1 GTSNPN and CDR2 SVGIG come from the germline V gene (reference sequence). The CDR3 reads CAGSRGNEKLFF. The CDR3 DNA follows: TGTGCCGGGAGCAGGGGCAATGAAAAACTGTTTTTT.

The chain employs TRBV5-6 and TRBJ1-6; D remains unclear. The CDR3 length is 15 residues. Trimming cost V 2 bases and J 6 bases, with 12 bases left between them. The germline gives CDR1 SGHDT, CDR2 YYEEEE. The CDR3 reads CASSLPGMGNSPLHF. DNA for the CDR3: TGTGCCAGCAGCTTACCGGGCATGGGTAATTCACCCCTCCACTTT.

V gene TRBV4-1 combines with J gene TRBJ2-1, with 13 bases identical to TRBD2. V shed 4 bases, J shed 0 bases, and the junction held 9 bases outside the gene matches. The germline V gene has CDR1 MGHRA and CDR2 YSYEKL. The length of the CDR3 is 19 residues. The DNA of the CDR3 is TGCGCCAGCAGCCGCAAAGGACTAGCGGGGGCAAGCTCCTACAATGAGCAGTTCTTC. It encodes CASSRKGLAGASSYNEQFF.

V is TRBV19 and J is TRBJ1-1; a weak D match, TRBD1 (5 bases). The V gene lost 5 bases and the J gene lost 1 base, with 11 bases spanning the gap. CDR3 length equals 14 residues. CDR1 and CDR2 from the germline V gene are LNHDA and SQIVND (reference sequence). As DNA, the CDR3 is TGTGCCAGTAGTCCAAGGACACCGAACACTGAAGCTTTCTTT. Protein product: CASSPRTPNTEAFF.

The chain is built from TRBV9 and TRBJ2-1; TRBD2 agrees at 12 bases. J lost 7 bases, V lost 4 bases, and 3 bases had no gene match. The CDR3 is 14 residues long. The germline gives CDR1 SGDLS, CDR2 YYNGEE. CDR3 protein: CASSPGTSGNEQFF. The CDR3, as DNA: TGTGCCAGCAGCCCCGGGACTAGCGGGAATGAGCAGTTCTTC.

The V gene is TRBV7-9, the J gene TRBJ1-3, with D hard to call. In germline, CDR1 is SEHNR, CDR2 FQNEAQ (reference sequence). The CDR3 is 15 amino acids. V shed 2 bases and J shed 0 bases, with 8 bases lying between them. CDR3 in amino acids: CASSLRRDSGNTIYF. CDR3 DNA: TGTGCCAGCAGCTTAAGGCGAGACTCTGGAAACACCATATATTTT. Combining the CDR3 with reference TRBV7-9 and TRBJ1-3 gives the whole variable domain DTGVSQNPRHKITKRGQNVTFRCDPISEHNRLYWYRQTLGQGPEFLTYFQNEAQLEKSRLLSDRFSAERPKGSFSTLEIQRTEQGDSAMYLCASSLRRDSGNTIYFGEGSWLTVV.

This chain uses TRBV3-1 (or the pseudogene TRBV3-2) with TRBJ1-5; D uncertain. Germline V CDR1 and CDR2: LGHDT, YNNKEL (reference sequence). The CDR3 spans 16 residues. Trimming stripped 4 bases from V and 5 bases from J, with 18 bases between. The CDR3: CASSPKSDEWDQPQHF. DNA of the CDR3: TGTGCCAGCAGCCCTAAGTCGGATGAATGGGATCAGCCCCAGCATTTT.

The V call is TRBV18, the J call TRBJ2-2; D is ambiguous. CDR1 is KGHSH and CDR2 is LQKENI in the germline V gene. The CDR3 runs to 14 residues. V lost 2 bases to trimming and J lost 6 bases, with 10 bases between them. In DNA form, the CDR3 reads TGTGCCAGCTCACCATCTCATTCTTCCGGGGAGCTGTTTTTT. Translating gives CASSPSHSSGELFF.

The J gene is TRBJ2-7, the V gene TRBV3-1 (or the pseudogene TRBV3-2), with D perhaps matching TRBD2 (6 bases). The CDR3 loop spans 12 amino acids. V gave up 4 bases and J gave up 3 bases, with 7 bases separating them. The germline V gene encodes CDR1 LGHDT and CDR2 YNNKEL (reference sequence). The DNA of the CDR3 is TGTGCCAGCAGCCGAGCGGGCTACGAGCAGTACTTC. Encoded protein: CASSRAGYEQYF.

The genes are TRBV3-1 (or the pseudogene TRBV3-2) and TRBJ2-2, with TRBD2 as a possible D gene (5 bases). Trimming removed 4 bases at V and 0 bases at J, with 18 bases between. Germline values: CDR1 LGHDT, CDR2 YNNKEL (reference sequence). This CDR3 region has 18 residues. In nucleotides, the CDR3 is TGTGCCAGCAGCCTTATCCTGCGGGCACAGTCGAACACCGGGGAGCTGTTTTTT. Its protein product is CASSLILRAQSNTGELFF.